This is a list of T cell receptor beta chains from one sample in a study of cytomegalovirus exposure and HLA in healthy donors. The data were produced by immunoSEQ multiplex PCR, yet TCRdb's version contains in-frame clones alone and is incomplete. The data show some 140,000 clones, about 80% seen once. The specimen sequenced was PBMCs. These receptors were collected from a man under 40 in good health and CMV-seropositive. The CDR3 runs from the conserved cysteine through the conserved F or W. The D gene is left open where the match is weak. Expanded clones are given a class, and other clones once, few, many or no size at all.

clone size	V gene	J gene	D gene	CDR3 protein	CDR3 DNA
-	TRBV10-2	TRBJ2-7	TRBD1	CASTRRQGVGEQYF	TGCGCCAGCACCCGACGACAGGGGGTGGGGGAGCAGTACTTC
few	TRBV5-1	TRBJ2-7	-	CASSGGTASSYEQYF	TGCGCCAGCAGCGGGGGGACGGCAAGCTCCTACGAGCAGTACTTC
-	TRBV30	TRBJ1-1	-	CAWSNYPGGEAFF	TGTGCCTGGAGCAACTACCCCGGAGGGGAAGCTTTCTTT
-	TRBV5-6	TRBJ2-1	TRBD1	CASSSAGQGQNEQFF	TGTGCCAGCAGCTCTGCTGGACAGGGCCAGAATGAGCAGTTCTTC
-	TRBV5-1	TRBJ1-2	TRBD1	CASSLIHTGGGGYTF	TGCGCCAGCAGCTTAATACACACAGGGGGAGGAGGCTACACCTTC
few	TRBV5-1	TRBJ1-1	-	CASSLSRNTEAFF	TGCGCCAGCAGCTTGTCGAGGAACACTGAAGCTTTCTTT
-	TRBV5-6	TRBJ1-3	-	CASSAQGVSGNTIYF	TGTGCCAGCAGCGCACAGGGCGTCTCTGGAAACACCATATATTTT
-	TRBV28	TRBJ1-6	TRBD1	CATGTGNSPLHF	TGTGCGACCGGGACAGGAAATTCACCCCTCCACTTT
-	TRBV5-1	TRBJ2-1	TRBD2	CASSLTGLVFHEQFF	TGCGCCAGCAGCTTGACGGGACTAGTATTCCATGAGCAGTTCTTC
-	TRBV6-5	TRBJ2-7	-	CARNRVGRDEQYF	TGTGCCAGAAACAGGGTGGGGCGGGACGAGCAGTACTTC
once	TRBV7-2	TRBJ2-1	-	CASSLRAPGSYNEQFF	TGTGCCAGCAGCTTAAGGGCCCCGGGGTCCTACAATGAGCAGTTCTTC
few	TRBV29-1	TRBJ2-2	TRBD1	CSFKTGPNTGELFF	TGCAGCTTTAAGACAGGGCCGAACACCGGGGAGCTGTTTTTT
-	TRBV6-1	TRBJ1-6	-	CASSVDTIPYSPLHF	TGTGCCAGCAGCGTAGACACCATCCCTTATTCACCCCTCCACTTT
-	TRBV19	TRBJ2-1	TRBD2	CASTFSRTGGGWFF	TGTGCCAGTACCTTCTCGAGGACGGGGGGTGGCTGGTTCTTC
-	TRBV7-9	TRBJ2-3	TRBD1	CASSITGTGRTDTQYF	TGTGCCAGCAGCATAACCGGGACAGGACGCACAGATACGCAGTATTTT
once	TRBV25-1	TRBJ2-7	TRBD1	CASSESPGQRYEQYF	TGTGCCAGCAGTGAATCCCCGGGACAGAGATACGAGCAGTACTTC
-	TRBV6-5	TRBJ2-1	-	CASRQDPSSYNEQFF	TGTGCCAGCAGACAGGACCCGAGCTCCTACAATGAGCAGTTCTTC
-	TRBV2	TRBJ2-4	TRBD1	CASRAQGWEAKNIQYF	TGTGCCAGCAGGGCACAGGGGTGGGAGGCCAAAAACATTCAGTACTTC
-	TRBV18	TRBJ1-2	-	CASSPLGRANYGYTF	TGTGCCAGCTCACCACTGGGCAGGGCCAACTATGGCTACACCTTC
-	TRBV30	TRBJ1-3	-	CAFRRDPGNTIYF	TGTGCCTTCAGACGGGATCCTGGAAACACCATATATTTT
-	TRBV2	TRBJ1-4	TRBD1	CASRDDPGGLGEKLFF	TGTGCCAGCAGGGACGATCCAGGGGGTCTCGGTGAAAAACTGTTTTTT
-	TRBV28	TRBJ1-5	-	CAVRQAVGEPQHF	TGTGCGGTTAGACAGGCGGTGGGAGAGCCCCAGCATTTT
-	TRBV18	TRBJ1-1	-	CASSPTATEAFF	TGTGCCAGCTCACCGACAGCTACTGAAGCTTTCTTT
-	TRBV12-2	TRBJ2-2	-	CASRFFEGEGNTGELFF	TGTGCAAGTCGCTTCTTCGAAGGGGAGGGCAACACCGGGGAGCTGTTTTTT
-	TRBV10-3	TRBJ2-5	TRBD1	CAISEPGTVGETQYF	TGTGCCATCAGTGAGCCTGGGACAGTGGGAGAGACCCAGTACTTC
-	TRBV7-9	TRBJ2-2	-	CASSRGSGELFF	TGTGCCAGCAGCCGGGGGTCCGGGGAGCTGTTTTTT
-	TRBV6-5	TRBJ2-7	-	CASRLNGGTSYEQYF	TGTGCCAGCAGGCTAAACGGGGGAACCTCCTACGAGCAGTACTTC
-	TRBV7-7	TRBJ2-3	TRBD1	CASSFFGQGAPGPDTQYF	TGTGCTAGCAGCTTTTTCGGACAGGGGGCCCCGGGCCCAGATACGCAGTATTTT
-	TRBV6-5	TRBJ2-4	-	CASSYSGGSAKNIQYF	TGTGCCAGCAGTTACTCTGGGGGCTCGGCCAAAAACATTCAGTACTTC
-	TRBV10-2	TRBJ1-5	-	CASSESFEGSNQPQHF	TGCGCCAGCAGTGAGTCTTTTGAGGGTAGCAATCAGCCCCAGCATTTT
once	TRBV2	TRBJ2-3	TRBD1	CASSGQGESSTDTQYF	TGTGCCAGCAGTGGGCAGGGGGAGTCTAGCACAGATACGCAGTATTTT
-	TRBV7-9	TRBJ1-2	-	CASSLEYRSGYTF	TGTGCCAGCAGCTTAGAATATAGGAGCGGCTACACCTTC
few	TRBV2	TRBJ2-5	-	CASYQGISASAQYF	TGTGCCAGCTACCAGGGGATTTCAGCCTCGGCCCAGTACTTC
-	TRBV18	TRBJ2-2	TRBD2	CASSPASGGETGELFF	TGTGCCAGCTCACCAGCTAGCGGAGGGGAAACCGGGGAGCTGTTTTTT
-	TRBV5-1	TRBJ1-2	TRBD1	CASSWSLGQGGYTF	TGCGCCAGCAGCTGGTCATTAGGACAGGGAGGCTATACCTTC
once	TRBV7-2	TRBJ1-2	-	CASSLGAVTNYGYTF	TGTGCCAGCAGCCTGGGCGCAGTAACTAACTATGGCTACACCTTC
-	TRBV13	TRBJ2-3	TRBD2	CASSSGTSPPSTDTQYF	TGTGCCAGCAGCTCCGGGACTAGCCCCCCTAGCACAGATACGCAGTATTTT
-	TRBV28	TRBJ2-1	TRBD2	CASSLAGGSNEQFF	TGTGCCAGCAGTTTAGCGGGAGGTTCTAATGAGCAGTTCTTC
-	TRBV2	TRBJ2-7	-	CASSENANYEQYF	TGTGCCAGCAGTGAGAACGCCAACTACGAGCAGTACTTC
-	TRBV21-1	TRBJ1-1	-	CASSADRENTEAFF	TGTGCCAGCAGCGCCGACAGGGAGAACACTGAAGCTTTCTTT